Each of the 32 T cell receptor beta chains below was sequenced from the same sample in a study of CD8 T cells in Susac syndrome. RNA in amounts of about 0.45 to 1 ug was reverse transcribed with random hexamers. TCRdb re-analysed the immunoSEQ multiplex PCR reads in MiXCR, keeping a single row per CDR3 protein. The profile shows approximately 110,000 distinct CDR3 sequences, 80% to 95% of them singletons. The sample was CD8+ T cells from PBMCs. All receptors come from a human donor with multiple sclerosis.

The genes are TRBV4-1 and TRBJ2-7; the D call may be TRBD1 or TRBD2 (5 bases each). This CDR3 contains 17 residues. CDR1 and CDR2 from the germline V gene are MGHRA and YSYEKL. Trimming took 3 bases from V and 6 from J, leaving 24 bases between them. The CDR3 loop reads CASSHQYYRGQTREQYF. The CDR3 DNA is TGCGCCAGCAGCCACCAATATTACCGGGGCCAGACCCGCGAGCAGTACTTC.

CDR3 sequence (DNA): TGTGCCAGCAGCGAGGGACTAGGGGAGCAGTTCTTC. It specifies CASSEGLGEQFF. The genes are TRBV9 and TRBJ2-1, with 8 bases fitting TRBD2. CDR1 is SGDLS and CDR2 is YYNGEE in the germline V gene. This CDR3 has 12 residues. V was pared by 3 bases and J by 10 bases, with 3 bases of the junction left unmatched.

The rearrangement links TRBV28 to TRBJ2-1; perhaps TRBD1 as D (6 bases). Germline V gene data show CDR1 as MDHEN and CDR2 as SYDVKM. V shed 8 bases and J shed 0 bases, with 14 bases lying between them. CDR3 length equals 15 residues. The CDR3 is CASVQGTSSYNEQFF. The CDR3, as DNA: TGTGCCAGCGTACAGGGCACGTCCTCCTACAATGAGCAGTTCTTC.

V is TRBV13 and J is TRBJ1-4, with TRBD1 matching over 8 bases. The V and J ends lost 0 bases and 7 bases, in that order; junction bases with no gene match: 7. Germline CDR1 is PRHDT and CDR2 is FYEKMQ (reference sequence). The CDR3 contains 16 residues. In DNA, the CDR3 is TGTGCCAGCAGCTTAGGTCGTACAGGGGGACGTGAAAAACTGTTTTTT. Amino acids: CASSLGRTGGREKLFF.

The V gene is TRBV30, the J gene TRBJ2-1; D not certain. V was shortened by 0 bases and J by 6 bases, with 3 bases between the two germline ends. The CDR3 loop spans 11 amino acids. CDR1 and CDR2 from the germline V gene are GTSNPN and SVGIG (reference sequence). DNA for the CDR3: TGTGCCTGGAGTGTACCCAATGAGCAGTTCTTC. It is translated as CAWSVPNEQFF.

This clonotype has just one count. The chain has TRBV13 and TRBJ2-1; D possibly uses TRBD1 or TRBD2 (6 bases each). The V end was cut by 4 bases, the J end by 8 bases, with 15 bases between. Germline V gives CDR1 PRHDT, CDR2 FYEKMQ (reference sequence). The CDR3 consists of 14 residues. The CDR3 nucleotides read TGTGCCAGCAGCTCCGGGGGCTTTAGCGATGAGCAGTTCTTC. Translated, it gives CASSSGGFSDEQFF.

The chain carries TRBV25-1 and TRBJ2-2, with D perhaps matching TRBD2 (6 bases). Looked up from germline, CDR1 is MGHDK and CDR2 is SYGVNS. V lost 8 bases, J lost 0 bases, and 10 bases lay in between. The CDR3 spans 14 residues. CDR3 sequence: CASRDSANTGELFF. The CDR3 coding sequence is TGTGCCAGCCGGGACTCCGCGAACACCGGGGAGCTGTTTTTT.

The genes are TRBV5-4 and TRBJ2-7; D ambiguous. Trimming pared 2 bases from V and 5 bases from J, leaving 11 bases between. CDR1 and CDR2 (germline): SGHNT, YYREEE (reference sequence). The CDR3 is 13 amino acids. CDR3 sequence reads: CASSFDNRHEQYV. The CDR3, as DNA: TGTGCCAGCAGCTTCGACAATAGGCACGAGCAGTACGTC.

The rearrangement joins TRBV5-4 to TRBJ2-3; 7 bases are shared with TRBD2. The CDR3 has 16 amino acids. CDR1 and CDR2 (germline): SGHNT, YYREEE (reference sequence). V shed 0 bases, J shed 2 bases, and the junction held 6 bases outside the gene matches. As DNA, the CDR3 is TGTGCCAGCAGCTTGGTAGGAGCGGGGTACACAGATACGCAGTATTTT. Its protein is CASSLVGAGYTDTQYF.

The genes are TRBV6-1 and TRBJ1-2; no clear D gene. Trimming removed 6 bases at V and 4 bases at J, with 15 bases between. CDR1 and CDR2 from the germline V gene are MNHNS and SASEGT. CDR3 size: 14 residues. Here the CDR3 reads CASSPGGQFYGYTF. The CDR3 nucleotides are TGTGCCAGCAGCCCCGGCGGGCAGTTCTATGGCTACACCTTC.

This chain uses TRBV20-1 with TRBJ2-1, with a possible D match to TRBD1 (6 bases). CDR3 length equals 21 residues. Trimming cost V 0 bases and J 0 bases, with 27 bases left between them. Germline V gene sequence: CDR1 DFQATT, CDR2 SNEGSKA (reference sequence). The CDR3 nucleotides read TGCAGTGCTAGAGATCTGAACGTGAGGGGGACCGATCTAAGCTCCTACAATGAGCAGTTCTTC. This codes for CSARDLNVRGTDLSSYNEQFF.

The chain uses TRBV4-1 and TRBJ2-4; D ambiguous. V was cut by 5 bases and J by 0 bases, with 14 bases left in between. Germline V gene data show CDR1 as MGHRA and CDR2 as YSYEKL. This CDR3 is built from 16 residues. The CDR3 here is CASSTFILGAKNIQYF. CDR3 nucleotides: TGCGCCAGCAGCACCTTCATCCTGGGAGCCAAAAACATTCAGTACTTC.

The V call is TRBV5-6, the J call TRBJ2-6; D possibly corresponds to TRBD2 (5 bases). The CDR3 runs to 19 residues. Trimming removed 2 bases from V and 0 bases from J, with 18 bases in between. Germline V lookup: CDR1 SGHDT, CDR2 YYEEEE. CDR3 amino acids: CASSFLGRLEGSGANVLTF. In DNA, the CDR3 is TGTGCCAGCAGCTTCCTGGGTCGTCTTGAGGGCTCTGGGGCCAACGTCCTGACTTTC.

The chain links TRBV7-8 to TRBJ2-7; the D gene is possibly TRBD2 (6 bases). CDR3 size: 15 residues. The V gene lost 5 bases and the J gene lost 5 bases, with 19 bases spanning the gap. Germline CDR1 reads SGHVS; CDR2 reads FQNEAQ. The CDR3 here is CASSAGWGEAHEQYF. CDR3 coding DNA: TGTGCCAGCAGCGCAGGGTGGGGGGAGGCCCACGAGCAGTACTTC.

CDR3 nucleotides: TGTGCCAGCAGCTCCTCCGGGGAGTACGAGCAGTACTTC. Translation: CASSSSGEYEQYF. The chain is built from TRBV3-1 and TRBJ2-7; D might be TRBD2 (5 bases). Germline CDR1 reads LGHDT; CDR2 reads YNNKEL (reference sequence). V was shortened by 5 bases and J by 4 bases, with 12 bases between the two germline ends. This CDR3 has 13 amino acids.

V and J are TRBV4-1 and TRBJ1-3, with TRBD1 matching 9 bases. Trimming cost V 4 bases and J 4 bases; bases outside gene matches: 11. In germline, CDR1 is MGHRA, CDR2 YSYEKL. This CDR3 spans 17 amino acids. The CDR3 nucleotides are TGCGCCAGCAGCCCCCGGAGGGGACAGGGTCAAGGAAACACCATATATTTT. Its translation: CASSPRRGQGQGNTIYF.

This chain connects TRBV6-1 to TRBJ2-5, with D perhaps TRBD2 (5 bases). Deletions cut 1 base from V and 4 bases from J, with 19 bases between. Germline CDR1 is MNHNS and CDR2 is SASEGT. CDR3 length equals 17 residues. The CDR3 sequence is CASSEEMGVAPRETQYF. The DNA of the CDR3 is TGTGCCAGCAGTGAAGAGATGGGAGTAGCCCCGAGAGAGACCCAGTACTTC.

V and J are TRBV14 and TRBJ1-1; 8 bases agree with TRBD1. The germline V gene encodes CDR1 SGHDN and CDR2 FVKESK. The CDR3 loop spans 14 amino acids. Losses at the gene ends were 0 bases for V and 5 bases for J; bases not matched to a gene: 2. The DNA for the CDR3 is TGTGCCAGCAGCCAAGACTACAGGGGGACTGAAGCTTTCTTT. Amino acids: CASSQDYRGTEAFF. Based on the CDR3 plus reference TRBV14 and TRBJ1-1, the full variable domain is EAGVTQFPSHSVIEKGQTVTLRCDPISGHDNLYWYRRVMGKEIKFLLHFVKESKQDESGMPNNRFLAERTGGTYSTLKVQPAELEDSGVYFCASSQDYRGTEAFFGQGTRLTVV.

In DNA, the CDR3 is TGTGCCAGCAGTCCCGGGGGGACAGGGCACTATGGCTACACCTTC. It yields the protein CASSPGGTGHYGYTF. V and J are TRBV9 and TRBJ1-2; 9 positions match TRBD1. CDR1 and CDR2 (germline): SGDLS, YYNGEE. Trimming at V came to 5 bases and at J to 3 bases, leaving 8 bases not matched to a gene. This CDR3 comprises 15 residues.

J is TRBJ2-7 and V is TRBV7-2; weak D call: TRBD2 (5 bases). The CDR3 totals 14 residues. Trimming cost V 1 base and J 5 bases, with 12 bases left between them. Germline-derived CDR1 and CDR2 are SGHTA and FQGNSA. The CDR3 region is CASSLVLAIDEQYV. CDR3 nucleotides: TGTGCCAGCAGCTTAGTGCTAGCCATAGACGAGCAGTACGTC.

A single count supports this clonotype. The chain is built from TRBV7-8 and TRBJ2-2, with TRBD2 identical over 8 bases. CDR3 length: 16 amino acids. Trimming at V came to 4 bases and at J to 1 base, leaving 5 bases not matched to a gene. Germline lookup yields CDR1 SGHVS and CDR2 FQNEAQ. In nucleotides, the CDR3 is TGTGCCAGCAGCTCCCGACTAGCGCAGAACACCGGGGAGCTGTTTTTT. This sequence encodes CASSSRLAQNTGELFF.

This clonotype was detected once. The CDR3 DNA sequence: TGTGCCAGCAGCTGGACAGAAGGCAGCGGGGAGCTGTTTTTT. Translating gives CASSWTEGSGELFF. The gene calls are TRBV7-9 and TRBJ2-2; D might be TRBD1 (6 bases). V lost 4 bases, J lost 7 bases, and 13 bases lay in between. The CDR3 contains 14 residues. Germline loops: CDR1 SEHNR, CDR2 FQNEAQ (reference sequence). Variable domain in full (rest from reference TRBV7-9 and TRBJ2-2): DTGVSQNPRHKITKRGQNVTFRCDPISEHNRLYWYRQTLGQGPEFLTYFQNEAQLEKSRLLSDRFSAERPKGSFSTLEIQRTEQGDSAMYLCASSWTEGSGELFFGEGSRLTVL.

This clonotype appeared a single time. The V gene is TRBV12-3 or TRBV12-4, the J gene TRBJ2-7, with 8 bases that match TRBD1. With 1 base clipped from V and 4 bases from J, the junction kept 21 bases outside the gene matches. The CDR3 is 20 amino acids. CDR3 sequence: CASSLVPRTGPLPSPYEQYV. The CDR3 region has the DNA TGTGCCAGCAGTTTAGTCCCCCGGACAGGGCCTTTACCCTCGCCTTACGAGCAGTACGTC.

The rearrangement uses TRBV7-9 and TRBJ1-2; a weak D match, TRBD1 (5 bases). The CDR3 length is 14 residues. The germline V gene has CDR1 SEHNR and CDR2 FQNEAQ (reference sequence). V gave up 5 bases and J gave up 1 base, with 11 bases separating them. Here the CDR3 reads CASSPIGGNYGYTF. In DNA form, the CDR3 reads TGTGCCAGCAGCCCCATTGGGGGTAACTATGGCTACACCTTC.

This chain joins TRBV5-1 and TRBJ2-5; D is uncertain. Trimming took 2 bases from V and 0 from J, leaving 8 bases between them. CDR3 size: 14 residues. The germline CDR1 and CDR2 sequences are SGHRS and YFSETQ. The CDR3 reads CASSFRRDQETQYF. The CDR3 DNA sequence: TGCGCCAGCAGCTTCCGACGGGACCAAGAGACCCAGTACTTC.

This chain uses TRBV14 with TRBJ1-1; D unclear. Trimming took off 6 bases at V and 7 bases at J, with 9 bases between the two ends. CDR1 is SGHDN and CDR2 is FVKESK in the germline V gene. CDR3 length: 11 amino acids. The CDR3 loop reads CASRTGREAFF. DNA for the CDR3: TGTGCCAGCAGGACGGGCCGTGAAGCTTTCTTT.

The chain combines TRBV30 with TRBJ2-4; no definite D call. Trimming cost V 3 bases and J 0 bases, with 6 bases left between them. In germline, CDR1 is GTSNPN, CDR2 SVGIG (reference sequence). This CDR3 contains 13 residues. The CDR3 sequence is CAWRELAKNIQYF. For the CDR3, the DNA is TGTGCCTGGAGGGAATTAGCCAAAAACATTCAGTACTTC.

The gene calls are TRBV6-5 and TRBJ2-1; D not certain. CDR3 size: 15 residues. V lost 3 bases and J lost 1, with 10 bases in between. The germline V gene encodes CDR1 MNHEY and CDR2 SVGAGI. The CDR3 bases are TGTGCCAGCAGTTATCTGCCTGATTCCTACAATGAGCAGTTCTTC. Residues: CASSYLPDSYNEQFF.

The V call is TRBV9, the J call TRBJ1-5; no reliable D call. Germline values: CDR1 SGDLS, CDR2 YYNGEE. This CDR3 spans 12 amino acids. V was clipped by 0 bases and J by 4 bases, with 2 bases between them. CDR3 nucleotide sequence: TGTGCCAGCAGCGTAGGGAATCAGCCCCAGCATTTT. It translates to CASSVGNQPQHF.

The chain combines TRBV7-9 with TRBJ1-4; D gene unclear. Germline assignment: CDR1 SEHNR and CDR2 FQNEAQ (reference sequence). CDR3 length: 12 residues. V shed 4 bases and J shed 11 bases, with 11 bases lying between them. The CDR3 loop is CASSSEEGKLFF. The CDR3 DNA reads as TGTGCCAGCAGCTCAGAGGAAGGGAAACTGTTTTTT.

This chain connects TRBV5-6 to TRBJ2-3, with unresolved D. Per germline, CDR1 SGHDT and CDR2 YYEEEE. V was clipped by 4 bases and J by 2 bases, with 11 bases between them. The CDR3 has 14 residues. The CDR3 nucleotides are TGTGCCAGCAGCCATACGGCCCCCACAGATACGCAGTATTTT. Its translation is CASSHTAPTDTQYF.

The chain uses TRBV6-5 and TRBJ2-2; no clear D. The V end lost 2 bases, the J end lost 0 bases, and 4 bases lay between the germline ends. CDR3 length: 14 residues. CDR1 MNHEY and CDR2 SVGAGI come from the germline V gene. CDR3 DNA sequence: TGTGCCAGCAGTTACGGCGCGAACACCGGGGAGCTGTTTTTT. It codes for CASSYGANTGELFF.